These T cell receptor beta chains were read from a single sample in a study of T-cell memory formation after mild COVID-19. One entry per CDR3 protein results from TCRdb running MiXCR on the 5' RACE reads. Here the sample spans about 39,000 distinct CDR3 sequences, 6.1% being singletons. Sequencing was carried out using PBMCs or a T cell subset sorted from them (not recorded which). These receptors were obtained from an adult who had mild COVID-19 (a few samples of this study predate the infection). Cell type and time point are not known. CDR3s include the opening cysteine and the closing phenylalanine or tryptophan. The order of the fields is D gene, J gene, V gene, clone size, CDR3 DNA, CDR3 protein. A D gene is named only where the DNA matches it firmly. Part of the rows lack a size; the others show once, few, many or a class for expanded clones.

d_call: TRBD1; j_call: TRBJ2-3; v_call: TRBV9; clone_size: few; cdr3_nt: TGTGCCAGCAGCGTCGGAGGACAGGGGGCAGGTGATACGCAGTATTTT; cdr3_aa: CASSVGGQGAGDTQYF
d_call: NA; j_call: TRBJ2-1; v_call: TRBV5-5; clone_size: many; cdr3_nt: TGTGCCAGCAGCTTGGAGGGACAAAGCTCCTACAATGAGCAGTTCTTC; cdr3_aa: CASSLEGQSSYNEQFF
d_call: NA; j_call: TRBJ2-5; v_call: TRBV7-2; clone_size: NA; cdr3_nt: TGTGCCAGCAGCTTATCGGGGACACCACAAGAGACCCAGTACTTC; cdr3_aa: CASSLSGTPQETQYF
d_call: TRBD1; j_call: TRBJ1-4; v_call: TRBV12-3/TRBV12-4; clone_size: many; cdr3_nt: TGTGCCAGCAGGTCGACAGGGGCAACTAATGAAAAACTGTTTTTT; cdr3_aa: CASRSTGATNEKLFF
d_call: NA; j_call: TRBJ2-1; v_call: TRBV5-4; clone_size: many; cdr3_nt: TGTGCCAGCAGCTTGGGCCGGATAAACAATGAGCAGTTCTTC; cdr3_aa: CASSLGRINNEQFF
d_call: TRBD2; j_call: TRBJ2-3; v_call: TRBV7-2; clone_size: many; cdr3_nt: TGTGCCAGCAGCTTTGGGGCAACTAGCGGGGGGAAAGATACGCAGTATTTT; cdr3_aa: CASSFGATSGGKDTQYF
d_call: NA; j_call: TRBJ2-3; v_call: TRBV7-6; clone_size: NA; cdr3_nt: TGTGCCAGCAGCTTCGAGTATTCCCGCACAGATACGCAGTATTTT; cdr3_aa: CASSFEYSRTDTQYF
d_call: TRBD1; j_call: TRBJ1-1; v_call: TRBV4-1; clone_size: NA; cdr3_nt: TGCGCCAGCAGCCAAGGGACAGGGGGCATCACTGAAGCTTTCTTT; cdr3_aa: CASSQGTGGITEAFF
d_call: NA; j_call: TRBJ2-7; v_call: TRBV10-3; clone_size: few; cdr3_nt: TGTGCCATCAGTACAACCGGGACGCAGGAGCAGTACTTC; cdr3_aa: CAISTTGTQEQYF
d_call: NA; j_call: TRBJ2-5; v_call: TRBV7-9; clone_size: many; cdr3_nt: TGTGCCAGCAGCTTAAACGGGGGGCGTTCGTTAGAGACCCAGTACTTC; cdr3_aa: CASSLNGGRSLETQYF
d_call: NA; j_call: TRBJ2-3; v_call: TRBV20-1; clone_size: NA; cdr3_nt: TGCAGTGCTTTACGGAGGGGTCAGGGCACAGATACGCAGTATTTT; cdr3_aa: CSALRRGQGTDTQYF
d_call: TRBD1; j_call: TRBJ1-2; v_call: TRBV20-1; clone_size: many; cdr3_nt: TGCAGTGCTGGACAGGGAATAGGCTACACCTTC; cdr3_aa: CSAGQGIGYTF
d_call: TRBD2; j_call: TRBJ2-7; v_call: TRBV18; clone_size: many; cdr3_nt: TGTGCCAGCTCACCATTCGGGGGGGAATACGAGCAGTACTTC; cdr3_aa: CASSPFGGEYEQYF
d_call: TRBD1; j_call: TRBJ2-3; v_call: TRBV27; clone_size: NA; cdr3_nt: TGTGCCAGCAGTCCACGCCTCGGGACAGGGGGAGGGAGCACAGATACGCAGTATTTT; cdr3_aa: CASSPRLGTGGGSTDTQYF
d_call: NA; j_call: TRBJ2-5; v_call: TRBV10-3; clone_size: few; cdr3_nt: TGTGCCATCAGTGAGTCTAACCAAGAGACCCAGTACTTC; cdr3_aa: CAISESNQETQYF
d_call: TRBD1; j_call: TRBJ1-6; v_call: TRBV18; clone_size: many; cdr3_nt: TGTGCCAGCTCACCACAACTGCCAGGGGGCAATTCACCCCTCCACTTT; cdr3_aa: CASSPQLPGGNSPLHF
d_call: TRBD2; j_call: TRBJ2-3; v_call: TRBV4-3; clone_size: many; cdr3_nt: TGCGCCAGCAGCCAAGGACTAGCGGGCCCCTACCCGCAGTATTTT; cdr3_aa: CASSQGLAGPYPQYF
d_call: NA; j_call: TRBJ2-7; v_call: TRBV12-3/TRBV12-4; clone_size: many; cdr3_nt: TGTGCCAGCAGTAACCGGGAGTTAGCTGTCGGGCAGTACTTC; cdr3_aa: CASSNRELAVGQYF
d_call: NA; j_call: TRBJ1-5; v_call: TRBV19; clone_size: many; cdr3_nt: TGTGCCAGTAGATTCCGGGACACAAATCAGCCCCAGCATTTT; cdr3_aa: CASRFRDTNQPQHF
d_call: TRBD1; j_call: TRBJ2-2; v_call: TRBV20-1; clone_size: NA; cdr3_nt: TGCAGTGCCAATAGACAGGGGACCGGGGAGCTGTTTTTT; cdr3_aa: CSANRQGTGELFF